This TCR beta chain was identified in a study of identical twins. Study results and caveats: Fewer insertions characterized abundant cord blood beta clonotypes, whereas memory repertoires showed none.

MiXCR, run by TCRdb on the 5' RACE reads, gives a single entry per CDR3 protein. This table holds approximately 280,000 distinct CDR3 sequences, approximately 8% found once. CDR1 is SNHLY, CDR2 FYNNEI, per germline. CDR3 length equals 13 residues. V shed 6 bases and J shed 3 bases, with 12 bases lying between them. This clonotype was detected many times. Its antigen is not identified. Another study also made use of these data, one on yellow fever vaccine responses in identical twins. According to that study: It has been reported that, in twins, the vaccine T cell response seemed partly convergent and partly personalized.

Material: memory (CD45RO+) T cells sorted from blood. The TCR comes from a woman younger than 30 in good health. The chain recombines TRBV2 with TRBJ2-7, with D perhaps matching TRBD1 or TRBD2 (5 bases each). CDR3 in amino acids: CASSRDAHYEQYV. CDR3 in DNA: TGTGCCAGCAGCCGGGACGCCCACTACGAGCAGTACGTC.